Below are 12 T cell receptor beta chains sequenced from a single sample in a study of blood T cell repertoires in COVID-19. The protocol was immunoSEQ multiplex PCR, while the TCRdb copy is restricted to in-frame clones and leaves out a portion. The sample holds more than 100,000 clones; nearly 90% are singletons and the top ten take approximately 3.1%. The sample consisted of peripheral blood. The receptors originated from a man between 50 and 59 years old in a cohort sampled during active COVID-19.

DNA for the CDR3: TGTGCCAGCAGTGACTCGAGACAGGGTGGGAGTTGGTGGGAGACCCAGTACTTC. It encodes CASSDSRQGGSWWETQYF. J is TRBJ2-5 and V is TRBV25-1; TRBD1 agrees at 7 bases. The ends lost 3 bases at V and 5 bases at J; junction bases unmatched: 18. The CDR3 loop spans 18 amino acids. Per the germline V gene, CDR1 is MGHDK and CDR2 is SYGVNS.

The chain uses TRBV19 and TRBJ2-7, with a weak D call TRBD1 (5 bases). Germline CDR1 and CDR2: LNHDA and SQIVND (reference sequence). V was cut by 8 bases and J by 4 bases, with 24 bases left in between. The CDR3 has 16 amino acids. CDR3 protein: CASRQVGQGRVYEQYF. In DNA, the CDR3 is TGTGCCAGTCGCCAAGTTGGCCAGGGAAGGGTTTACGAGCAGTACTTC.

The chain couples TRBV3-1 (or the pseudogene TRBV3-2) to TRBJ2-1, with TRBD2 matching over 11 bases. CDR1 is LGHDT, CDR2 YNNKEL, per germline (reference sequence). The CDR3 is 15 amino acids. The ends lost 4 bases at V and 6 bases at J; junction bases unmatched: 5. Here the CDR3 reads CASSPSGGTPNEQFF. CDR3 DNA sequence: TGTGCCAGCAGCCCTAGCGGGGGGACTCCCAATGAGCAGTTCTTC.

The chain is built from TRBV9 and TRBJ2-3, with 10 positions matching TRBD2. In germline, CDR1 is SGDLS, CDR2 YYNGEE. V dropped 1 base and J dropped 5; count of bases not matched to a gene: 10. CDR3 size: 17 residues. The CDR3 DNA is TGTGCCAGCAGCGTATTCAACAGCGGGGGGGCCGTAGATACGCAGTATTTT. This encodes CASSVFNSGGAVDTQYF.

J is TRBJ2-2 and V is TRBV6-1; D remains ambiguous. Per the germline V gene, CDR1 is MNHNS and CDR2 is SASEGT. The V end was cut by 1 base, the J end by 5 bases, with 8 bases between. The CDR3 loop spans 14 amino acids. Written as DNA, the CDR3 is TGTGCCAGCAGTGAAGGCGGCGTGACCGGGGAGCTGTTTTTT. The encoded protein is CASSEGGVTGELFF.

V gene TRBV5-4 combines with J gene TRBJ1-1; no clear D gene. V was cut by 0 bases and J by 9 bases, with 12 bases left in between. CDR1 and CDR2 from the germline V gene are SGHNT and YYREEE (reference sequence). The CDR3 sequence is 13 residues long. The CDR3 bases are TGTGCCAGCAGCTTGGTAGGAGGACGTAAAGCTTTCTTT. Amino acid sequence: CASSLVGGRKAFF. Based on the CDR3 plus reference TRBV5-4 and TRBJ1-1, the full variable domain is ETGVTQSPTHLIKTRGQQVTLRCSSQSGHNTVSWYQQALGQGPQFIFQYYREEENGRGNFPPRFSGLQFPNYSSELNVNALELDDSALYLCASSLVGGRKAFFGQGTRLTVV.

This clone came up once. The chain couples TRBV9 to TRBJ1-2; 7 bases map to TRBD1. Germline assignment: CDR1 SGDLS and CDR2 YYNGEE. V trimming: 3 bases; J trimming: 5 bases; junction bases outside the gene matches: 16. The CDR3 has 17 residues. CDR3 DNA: TGTGCCAGCAGCGCCATATATAACAGGGGTCCGGGATATGGCTACACCTTC. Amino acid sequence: CASSAIYNRGPGYGYTF. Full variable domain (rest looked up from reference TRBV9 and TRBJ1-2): DSGVTQTPKHLITATGQRVTLRCSPRSGDLSVYWYQQSLDQGLQFLIQYYNGEERAKGNILERFSAQQFPDLHSELNLSSLELGDSALYFCASSAIYNRGPGYGYTFGSGTRLTVV.

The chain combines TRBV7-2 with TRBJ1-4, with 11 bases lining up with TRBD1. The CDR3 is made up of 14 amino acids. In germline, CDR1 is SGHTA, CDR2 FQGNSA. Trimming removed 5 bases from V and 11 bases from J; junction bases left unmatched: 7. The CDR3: CASSNAGTGGKLFF. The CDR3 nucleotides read TGTGCCAGCAGCAATGCCGGGACAGGGGGTAAACTGTTTTTT.

The CDR3 DNA sequence: TGTGCCAGCAGTCCCGGGACAGGGATTTTCGGTGAAGCTTTCTTT. Its translation is CASSPGTGIFGEAFF. V is TRBV6-5 and J is TRBJ1-1; 9 nucleotides agree with TRBD1. This CDR3 has 15 amino acids. V lost 5 bases, J lost 7 bases, and 11 bases stayed unmatched. In germline, CDR1 is MNHEY, CDR2 SVGAGI.

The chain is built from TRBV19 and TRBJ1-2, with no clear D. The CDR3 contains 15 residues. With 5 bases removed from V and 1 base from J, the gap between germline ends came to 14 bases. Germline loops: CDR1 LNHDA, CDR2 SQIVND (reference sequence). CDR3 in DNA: TGTGCCAGTAGTCTAGCGGGAGACGATAACTATGGCTACACCTTC. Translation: CASSLAGDDNYGYTF.

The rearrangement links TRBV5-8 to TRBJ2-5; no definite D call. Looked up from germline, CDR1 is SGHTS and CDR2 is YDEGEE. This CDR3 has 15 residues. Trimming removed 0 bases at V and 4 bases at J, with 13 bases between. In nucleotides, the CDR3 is TGTGCCAGCAGCTTGGAAGGAAGCTCGGGAGAGACCCAGTACTTC. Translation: CASSLEGSSGETQYF.

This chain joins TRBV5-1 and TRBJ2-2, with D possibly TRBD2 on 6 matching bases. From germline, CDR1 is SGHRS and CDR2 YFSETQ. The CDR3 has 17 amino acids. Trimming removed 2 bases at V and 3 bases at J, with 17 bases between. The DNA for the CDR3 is TGCGCCAGCAGCTTCCCAAGTGGCGGGGCCCACACCGGGGAGCTGTTTTTT. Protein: CASSFPSGGAHTGELFF.